The sample holds a few counts of the clone carrying this TCR beta chain. This sample is drawn from a study of blood T cell repertoires in COVID-19. Germline V gives CDR1 SQVTM, CDR2 ANQGSEA. CDR3 length equals 14 residues. V gave up 3 bases and J gave up 4 bases, with 15 bases separating them. Methods used by the authors: The authors estimated nucleated cell counts from reference gene primer amplification. The table came from immunoSEQ multiplex PCR; TCRdb's copy has only in-frame clones and leaves some out. V and J calls and clone size are those listed in that table; D and trimming were worked out from the DNA. The sample records tens of thousands of clones, roughly 80% being singletons.

The genes are TRBV29-1 and TRBJ1-1; D not resolved. This TCR was sampled from a man between 60 and 75 years old with COVID-19, enrolled during active disease. Sequencing was performed on peripheral blood. The CDR3 nucleotides are TGCAGCGTTGAGGACTTTGGACCTGGCACTGAAGCTTTCTTT. It encodes CSVEDFGPGTEAFF.